Included here is one TCR beta chain sequence, with context. Clones were sequenced by immunoSEQ multiplex PCR, and TCRdb holds only the in-frame ones, with some missing. The data show roughly 80,000 clones, approximately 90% seen once. The CDR3 consists of 15 residues. Looked up from germline, CDR1 is MNHEY and CDR2 is SMNVEV (reference sequence). V was cut by 8 bases and J by 0 bases, with 14 bases left in between. The sample is drawn from a study of T cell responses to AZD1222 COVID-19 vaccine. The sequence came from an adult in good health. The sample here was peripheral blood, taken on day 0 of MenACWY control vaccination. The chain combines TRBV27 with TRBJ1-5; D is unresolved. The CDR3 DNA follows: TGTGCCAGCTCAGCCGGGAGGGATAGCAATCAGCCCCAGCATTTT. Amino acid sequence: CASSAGRDSNQPQHF.